The 14 T cell receptor beta chains in this list originate from one sample, sequenced in a study of shared clonotypes between healthy human individuals. Sequenced by immunoSEQ multiplex PCR; TCRdb stores in-frame clones only, minus some. The table lists hundreds of thousands of clones, roughly 77% of them singletons. The sequencing sample was made of PBMCs. These receptor sequences come from a woman between 40 and 55 years old in good health. Some clones in this sample may be carry-over from other donors' samples.

The chain has TRBV6-1 and TRBJ2-5, with 7 bases fitting TRBD2. With 1 base clipped from V and 4 bases from J, the junction kept 9 bases outside the gene matches. Per the germline V gene, CDR1 is MNHNS and CDR2 is SASEGT. The CDR3 has 16 residues. DNA of the CDR3: TGTGCCAGCAGTGAAGACGGAGCGGGACGGGCAGAGACCCAGTACTTC. It translates to CASSEDGAGRAETQYF.

The V and J genes are TRBV5-1 and TRBJ2-7, with TRBD2 matching over 8 bases. Per the germline V gene, CDR1 is SGHRS and CDR2 is YFSETQ. With V trimmed by 4 bases and J by 5 bases, 11 bases remained unmatched. CDR3 length: 15 residues. This chain's CDR3 is CASSLGGAGAHEQYF. CDR3 DNA: TGCGCCAGCAGCCTCGGCGGAGCGGGAGCCCACGAGCAGTACTTC.

The V call is TRBV5-8, the J call TRBJ1-6; 10 bases line up with TRBD1. Unmatched junction bases numbered 3, after V lost 2 bases and J lost 10 bases. The CDR3 runs to 14 residues. Germline V gene sequence: CDR1 SGHTS, CDR2 YDEGEE. The CDR3 loop reads CASSFRDRGSPLHF. As DNA, the CDR3 is TGTGCCAGCAGCTTCCGGGACAGGGGCTCACCCCTCCACTTT. Complete variable domain (other parts from reference TRBV5-8 and TRBJ1-6): EAGVTQSPTHLIKTRGQQATLRCSPISGHTSVYWYQQALGLGLQFLLWYDEGEERNRGNFPPRFSGRQFPNYSSELNVNALELEDSALYLCASSFRDRGSPLHFGNGTRLTVT.

The V and J genes are TRBV6-1 and TRBJ2-2, with D unclear. The CDR3 runs to 14 residues. Trimming took off 2 bases at V and 5 bases at J, with 9 bases between the two ends. CDR1 and CDR2 from the germline V gene are MNHNS and SASEGT. The CDR3 loop is CASSEIEVTGELFF. CDR3 in DNA: TGTGCCAGCAGTGAAATCGAGGTTACCGGGGAGCTGTTTTTT.

This clone was recorded many times. The chain joins TRBV18 to TRBJ1-3; D uncertain. From germline, CDR1 is KGHSH and CDR2 LQKENI. This CDR3 contains 13 residues. The V end lost 3 bases, the J end lost 0 bases, and 3 bases lay between the germline ends. For the CDR3, the DNA is TGTGCCAGCTCACCGACCTCTGGAAACACCATATATTTT. Protein sequence: CASSPTSGNTIYF.

This clone turned up a few times. The chain recombines TRBV4-2 with TRBJ1-4; a weak D match, TRBD1 (6 bases). This CDR3 is 15 amino acids long. Deletions cut 1 base from V and 4 bases from J, with 10 bases between. Per the germline V gene, CDR1 is LGHNA and CDR2 is YNFKEQ. The CDR3, as DNA: TGTGCCAGCAGCCAAGCGCGACAGGTTAATGAAAAACTGTTTTTT. It is translated as CASSQARQVNEKLFF.

This rearrangement joins TRBV30 to TRBJ1-1; 8 nucleotides align to TRBD1. The CDR3 covers 11 residues. Germline V gene sequence: CDR1 GTSNPN, CDR2 SVGIG (reference sequence). The trim removed 3 bases at V and 7 bases at J, leaving 1 base unmatched. The CDR3 sequence is CAWRQGGEAFF. In nucleotides, the CDR3 is TGTGCCTGGAGACAGGGGGGTGAAGCTTTCTTT.

The gene calls are TRBV7-8 and TRBJ2-7, with TRBD1 identical over 10 bases. V dropped 9 bases and J dropped 3; count of bases not matched to a gene: 5. Germline V gene lookup returns CDR1 SGHVS and CDR2 FQNEAQ. The CDR3 sequence is 13 residues long. CDR3 protein: CASERDRGYEQYF. The CDR3, as DNA: TGTGCCAGTGAAAGGGACAGGGGCTACGAGCAGTACTTC.

The J gene is TRBJ2-3, the V gene TRBV19; weak D call: TRBD2 (6 bases). The CDR3 totals 13 residues. Germline V gives CDR1 LNHDA, CDR2 SQIVND (reference sequence). The V end lost 7 bases, the J end lost 5 bases, and 13 bases lay between the germline ends. The CDR3 DNA sequence: TGTGCCAGTAAAGGGCGGGACCGAGATACGCAGTATTTT. This encodes CASKGRDRDTQYF.

The chain joins TRBV27 to TRBJ2-1; 12 bases line up with TRBD2. Looked up from germline, CDR1 is MNHEY and CDR2 is SMNVEV (reference sequence). The CDR3 extends over 18 amino acids. V was pared by 3 bases and J by 8 bases, with 14 bases of the junction left unmatched. The CDR3 reads CASSFTGGLAGRFYEQFF. In DNA form, the CDR3 reads TGTGCCAGCAGTTTTACCGGTGGACTAGCGGGAAGATTCTATGAGCAGTTCTTC.

The genes are TRBV25-1 and TRBJ2-3, with D maybe TRBD1 (5 bases). This CDR3 is 13 amino acids long. V was pared by 7 bases and J by 2 bases, with 10 bases between. Germline V gives CDR1 MGHDK, CDR2 SYGVNS. CDR3 DNA sequence: TGTGCCAGCACCGGACAAGTCACAGATACGCAGTATTTT. Translating it yields CASTGQVTDTQYF. The full variable domain, in which reference TRBV25-1 and TRBJ2-3 provide the parts outside the CDR3, is EADIYQTPRYLVIGTGKKITLECSQTMGHDKMYWYQQDPGMELHLIHYSYGVNSTEKGDLSSESTVSRIRTEHFPLTLESARPSHTSQYLCASTGQVTDTQYFGPGTRLTVL.

V and J are TRBV30 and TRBJ1-5, with 8 bases aligning to TRBD1. CDR3 length: 15 amino acids. The germline V gene encodes CDR1 GTSNPN and CDR2 SVGIG (reference sequence). The trim removed 1 base at V and 4 bases at J, leaving 6 bases unmatched. This CDR3 is CAWSDTWDRNQPQHF. CDR3 nucleotide sequence: TGTGCCTGGAGTGACACGTGGGACAGGAATCAGCCCCAGCATTTT.

The genes are TRBV30 and TRBJ2-6; D is unclear. Germline CDR1 and CDR2: GTSNPN and SVGIG (reference sequence). Trimming stripped 2 bases from V and 4 bases from J, with 9 bases between. CDR3 size: 14 residues. CDR3 sequence (DNA): TGTGCCTGGAGTCCCACCCAGGGGGCCAACGTCCTGACTTTC. Protein sequence: CAWSPTQGANVLTF.

V and J are TRBV7-9 and TRBJ1-4; 9 bases are a match to TRBD1. Germline V gene sequence: CDR1 SEHNR, CDR2 FQNEAQ (reference sequence). The CDR3 contains 15 residues. After removal of 2 bases from V and 8 bases from J, the junction contained 6 bases not matched to a gene. CDR3 DNA: TGTGCCAGCAGCTTATGGACAGGGGAGGACGAAAAACTGTTTTTT. Translated, it gives CASSLWTGEDEKLFF.